This T cell receptor (beta chain) is from a study of response to subunit inactivated influenza vaccine. This clonotype was recorded many times. What it binds is not known. In TCRdb, the RT-PCR reads were re-called with MiXCR into one record per CDR3 protein. The sample includes under 500,000 distinct CDR3 sequences, approximately 9.9% of them seen just once. The CDR3 spans 14 residues. CDR1 and CDR2 (germline): DFQATT, SNEGSKA (reference sequence). V lost 0 bases to trimming and J lost 8 bases, with 16 bases between them. Study-wide points: Few new T cells, the authors suggested, are recruited by each seasonal influenza vaccination.

The receptor comes from a man aged 50 or older who received an inactivated influenza vaccine. V is TRBV20-1 and J is TRBJ1-2; tentative D call: TRBD1 (5 bases). The specimen comprised PBMCs from blood, sampled 40 to 50 days after vaccination. CDR3 protein: CSARDSSLGVGYTF. CDR3 DNA sequence: TGCAGTGCTAGAGATTCTTCTCTAGGGGTGGGCTACACCTTC.